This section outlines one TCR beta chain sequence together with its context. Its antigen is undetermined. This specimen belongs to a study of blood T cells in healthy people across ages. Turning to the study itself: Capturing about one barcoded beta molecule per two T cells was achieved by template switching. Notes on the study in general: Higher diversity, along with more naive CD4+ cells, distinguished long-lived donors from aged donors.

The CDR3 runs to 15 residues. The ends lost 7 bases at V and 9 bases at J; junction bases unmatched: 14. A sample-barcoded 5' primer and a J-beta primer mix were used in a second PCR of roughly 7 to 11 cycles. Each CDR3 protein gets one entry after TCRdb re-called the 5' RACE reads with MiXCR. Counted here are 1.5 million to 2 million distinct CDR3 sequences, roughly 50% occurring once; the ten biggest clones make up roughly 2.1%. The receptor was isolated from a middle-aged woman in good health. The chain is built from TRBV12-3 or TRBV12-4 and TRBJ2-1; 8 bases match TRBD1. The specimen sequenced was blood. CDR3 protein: CASNRGQGKDSEQFF. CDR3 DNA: TGTGCCAGCAACCGAGGACAGGGTAAGGATAGTGAGCAGTTCTTC.